The rows below give T cell receptor beta chains drawn from one sample of a study of blood T cells in healthy people across ages. TCRdb processed the 5' RACE reads anew with MiXCR; each CDR3 protein has one entry. This sample has 1.5 million to 2 million distinct CDR3 sequences, with about 50% found just once. Material for sequencing was blood. These receptors came from a woman aged 40-49 years in good health. CDR3s include the opening cysteine and the closing phenylalanine or tryptophan. Fields, in order: V gene, CDR3 protein.

TRBV6-2/TRBV6-3 CASSEGLPKGYTQYF
TRBV4-3 CASSQDFTGRSYGYTF
TRBV6-6 CASSYPSTGREAGGYTF
TRBV12-3/TRBV12-4 CASSKRSAYNSPLHF
TRBV27 CASSLSVVGGLSGFANEQFF
TRBV12-3/TRBV12-4 CATQARGIQNEKLFF
TRBV5-1 CASSLGQAYKEQFF
TRBV6-2/TRBV6-3 CASSYPSTAQFF
TRBV19 CASRDRNQPQHF
TRBV10-3 CAISESGGYSTDTQYF
TRBV28 CASSSIRDRGASGANVLTF
TRBV7-2 CASSLAGGVVYGYTF
TRBV6-2/TRBV6-3 CALGNSYNEQFF
TRBV2 CASRSTLDYEQYF
TRBV6-1 CASSEDHLYEQYF
TRBV24-1 CATSDYGSANNEQFF
TRBV13 CASSLGTVKSNSPLHF
TRBV29-1 CSVDLFQIGGFLYEQFF
TRBV20-1 CSADGGLEQFF
TRBV2 CASRESGIPTYEQYF
TRBV9 CASSARGLADNNERFF
TRBV7-9 CASSLGGGSGANVLTF
TRBV9 CASTPGGVYGYTF
TRBV11-2 CASSLDVSRGSTQYF
TRBV20-1 CSAVSGDRGSGQFF
TRBV29-1 CSVVTGGFETQYF
TRBV25-1 CASSELGQGREGYTF
TRBV7-2 CASRPGQGAGSPLHF
TRBV7-2 CASSREPVAANPSYNEQYF
TRBV29-1 CSLARGRTVYNEQYF
TRBV24-1 CATSVHGLAGLYEQYF
TRBV18 CASSPPRTGGGDNEQFF
TRBV6-2/TRBV6-3 CASSYGSVYEQYF
TRBV5-1 CASSESGGANEQFF
TRBV20-1 CSARERQPPDTQYF